The TCR beta chain under discussion was sequenced for a study of siplizumab effects on memory and regulatory T cells. This table comes from immunoSEQ multiplex PCR, and its TCRdb copy is limited to in-frame clones, with some not included. The table includes about 50,000 clones, about 97% detected once. The CDR3 consists of 14 residues. The V end lost 3 bases, the J end lost 0 bases, and 7 bases lay between the germline ends. CDR1 is LNHDA, CDR2 SQIVND, per germline (reference sequence). The sequenced material came from naive CD4+ T cells sorted from blood. The TCR comes from a human donor in good health. This chain uses TRBV19 with TRBJ2-3; D remains unclear. For the CDR3, the DNA is TGTGCCAGTAGTATGTGGGTTAGCACAGATACGCAGTATTTT. This encodes CASSMWVSTDTQYF.